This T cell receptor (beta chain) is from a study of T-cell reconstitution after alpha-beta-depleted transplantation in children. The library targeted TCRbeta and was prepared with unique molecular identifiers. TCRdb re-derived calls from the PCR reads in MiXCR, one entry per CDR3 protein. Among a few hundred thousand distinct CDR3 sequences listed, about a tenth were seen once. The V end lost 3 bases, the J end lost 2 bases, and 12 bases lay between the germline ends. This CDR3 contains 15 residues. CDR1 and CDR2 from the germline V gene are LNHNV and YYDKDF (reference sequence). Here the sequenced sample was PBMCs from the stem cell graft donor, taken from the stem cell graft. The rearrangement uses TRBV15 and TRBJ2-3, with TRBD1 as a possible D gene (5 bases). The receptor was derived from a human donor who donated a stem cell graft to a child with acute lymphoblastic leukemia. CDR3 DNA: TGTGCCACCAGCAGTAACAGGCCCCCCACAGATACGCAGTATTTT. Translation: CATSSNRPPTDTQYF.